This TCR beta chain was sequenced during a study of Ad26.COV2.S vaccination and SARS-CoV-2 variants. Looking at the study overall: Within the COV1001 Ad26.COV2.S trial arm, the donor was enrolled. Ad26.COV2.S given intramuscularly, once or twice 56 days apart.

Treatment: 15 to 20 received Ad26.COV2.S at low or high dose, single or two shots; about 5 received placebo; per-sample allocation not given. After the first vaccine or placebo injection, samples were drawn on day 63. This vaccine is an Ad26 vector that expresses the Wuhan-strain SARS-CoV-2 spike. Some clones are missing from TCRdb's copy, which holds only in-frame ones; the method was immunoSEQ multiplex PCR. The sample carries about 350,000 clones, about 87% recorded once. This clone has just one count. CDR1 is SQVTM, CDR2 ANQGSEA, per germline. This CDR3 has 14 amino acids. V lost 4 bases and J lost 11, with 21 bases in between.

Source: peripheral blood, taken in a trial of Ad26.COV2.S vaccine versus placebo. This TCR derives from a person aged 18 to 65 who received the Ad26.COV2.S COVID-19 vaccine or a placebo. V is TRBV29-1 and J is TRBJ1-5; a weak D match, TRBD1 (6 bases). This CDR3 is CSVVAEGGVKTQHF. Here the CDR3 DNA reads TGCAGCGTTGTGGCCGAGGGGGGAGTGAAGACCCAGCATTTT.